A single T cell receptor (beta chain) is shown here with its context. Original handling: Cell counts per sample came from amplifying reference gene primers. Clones were read by immunoSEQ multiplex PCR, and TCRdb kept only the in-frame ones, dropping some. That table supplies the V and J calls and clone size; D and trimming were determined from the DNA. The sample has over 400,000 clones; approximately 83% are singletons. This sample stems from a study of blood T cell repertoires in COVID-19. The CDR3 sequence is 17 residues long. Germline CDR1 MNHEY, CDR2 SVGEGT. V trimming: 6 bases; J trimming: 3 bases; junction bases outside the gene matches: 13.

Source material: peripheral blood. This sequence joins TRBV6-2 or TRBV6-3 and TRBJ1-2, with 10 bases matching TRBD1. The clonotype was recovered from a human donor in a cohort sampled during active COVID-19. CDR3 loop: CASSRDRGNVLDYGYTF. As DNA, the CDR3 is TGTGCCAGCAGCCGGGACAGGGGTAATGTTCTGGACTATGGCTACACCTTC.